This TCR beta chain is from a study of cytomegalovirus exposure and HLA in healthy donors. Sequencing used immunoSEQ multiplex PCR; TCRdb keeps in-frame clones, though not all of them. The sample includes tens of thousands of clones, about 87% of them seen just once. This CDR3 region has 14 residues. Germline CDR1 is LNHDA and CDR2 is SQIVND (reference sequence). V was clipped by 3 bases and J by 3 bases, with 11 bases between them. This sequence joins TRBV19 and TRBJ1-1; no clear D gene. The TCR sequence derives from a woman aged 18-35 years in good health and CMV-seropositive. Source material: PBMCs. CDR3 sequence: CASSMTTRDTEAFF. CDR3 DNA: TGTGCCAGTAGTATGACAACGAGGGACACTGAAGCTTTCTTT.